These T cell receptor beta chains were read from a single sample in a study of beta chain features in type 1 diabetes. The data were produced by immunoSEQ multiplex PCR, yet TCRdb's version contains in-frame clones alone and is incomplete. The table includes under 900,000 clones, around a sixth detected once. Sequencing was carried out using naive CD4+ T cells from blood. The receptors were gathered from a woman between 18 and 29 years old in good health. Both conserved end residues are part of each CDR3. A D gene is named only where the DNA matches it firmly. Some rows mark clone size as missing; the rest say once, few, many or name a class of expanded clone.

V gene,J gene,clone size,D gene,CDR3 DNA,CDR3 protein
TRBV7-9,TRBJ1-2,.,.,TGTGCCAGCAGCTTAGGACAGACCGATGGCTACACCTTC,CASSLGQTDGYTF
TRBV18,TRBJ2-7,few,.,TGTGCCAGCTCACCAATCGGCGGCTCCTACGAGCAGTACTTC,CASSPIGGSYEQYF
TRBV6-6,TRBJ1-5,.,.,TGTGCCAGCAGCGGCGGGGGGGCGATCCAGCCCCAGCATTTT,CASSGGGAIQPQHF
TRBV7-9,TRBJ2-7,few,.,TGTGCCAGCAGCCCAGGAGGGGACAGCTGGGAGCAGTACTTC,CASSPGGDSWEQYF
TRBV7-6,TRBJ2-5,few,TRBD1,TGTGCCAGCAGCTTTTCGGGGACAGGGACTTTGGGGGAGACCCAGTACTTC,CASSFSGTGTLGETQYF
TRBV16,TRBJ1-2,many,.,TGTGCCAGCAGCCAAGATACTAACTATGGCTACACCTTC,CASSQDTNYGYTF
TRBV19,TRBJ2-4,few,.,TGTGCCAGTAGTATAGGGGGAGGGGGAAACATTCAGTACTTC,CASSIGGGGNIQYF
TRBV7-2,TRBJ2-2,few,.,TGTGCCAGCAGCCAAGTTGTCGCAGGGCAAGGCACCGGGGAGCTGTTTTTT,CASSQVVAGQGTGELFF
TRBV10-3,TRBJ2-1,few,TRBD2,TGTGCCATCATGGCGGCGGGAGGACGTGGTGAGCAGTTCTTC,CAIMAAGGRGEQFF
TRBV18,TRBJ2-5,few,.,TGTGCCAGCTCATCCATGAGTGGTCAAAATGGAAAGACCCAGTACTTC,CASSSMSGQNGKTQYF
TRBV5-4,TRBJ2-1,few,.,TGTGCCAGCAGATCCGGGACTCAAGCCTACAATGAGCAGTTCTTC,CASRSGTQAYNEQFF
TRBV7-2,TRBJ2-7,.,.,TGTGCCAGCAGCTTAGCGGGTATATCCTACGAGCAGTACTTC,CASSLAGISYEQYF
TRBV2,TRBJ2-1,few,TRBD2,TGTGCCAGCAGTTCTAGCGGGAGGCTCAATGAGCAGTTCTTC,CASSSSGRLNEQFF
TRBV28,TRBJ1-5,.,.,TGTGCCAGCAGTTGGGACGCCGATCAGCCCCAGCATTTT,CASSWDADQPQHF
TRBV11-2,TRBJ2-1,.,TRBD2,TGTGCCAGCAGCTTAGCTCTAGCGGGGGGAGAGCAGTTCTTC,CASSLALAGGEQFF
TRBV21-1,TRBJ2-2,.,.,TGTGCCAGCAGCAAAGAAAGGGTGAAGGGCACCGGGGAGCTGTTTTTT,CASSKERVKGTGELFF
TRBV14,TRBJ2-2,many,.,TGTGCCAGCAGCCAAGCTCAGGCGAACACCGGGGAGCTGTTTTTT,CASSQAQANTGELFF
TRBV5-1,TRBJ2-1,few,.,TGCGCCAGCAGCAGATTAGGGGGGTACAATGAGCAGTTCTTC,CASSRLGGYNEQFF
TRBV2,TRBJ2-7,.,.,TGTGCCAGCAGGCTGATACAGCGCCCTACCTACGAGCAGTACTTC,CASRLIQRPTYEQYF
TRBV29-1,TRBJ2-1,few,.,TGCAGCGTTGAAGAGACGCTCGAGTTCTTC,CSVEETLEFF
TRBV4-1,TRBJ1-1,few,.,TGCGCCAGCAGCCAAGAAGCGTCAGGGTATAGAGCTTTCTTT,CASSQEASGYRAFF
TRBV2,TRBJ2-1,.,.,TGTGCCAGCAGTGATGCTAGGGCCTACAATGAGCAGTTCTTC,CASSDARAYNEQFF
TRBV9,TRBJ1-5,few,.,TGTGCCAGCAGCTCGACAGGATCAAATCAGCCCCAGCATTTT,CASSSTGSNQPQHF
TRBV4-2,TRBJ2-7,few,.,TGTGCCAGCAGCCAAGACGGCCTAAATCCCGACGAGCAGTACTTC,CASSQDGLNPDEQYF
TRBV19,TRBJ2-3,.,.,TGTGCCAGTAGTATACGGGGGAGTTGGGCAGATACGCAGTATTTT,CASSIRGSWADTQYF
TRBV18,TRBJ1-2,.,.,TGTGCCAGCTCACCAGGGCAGGGCGTCCTTCGGTACACCTTC,CASSPGQGVLRYTF
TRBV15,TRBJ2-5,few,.,TGTGCCACCGCGGACTGGGCGGAAACGGAGACCCAGTACTTC,CATADWAETETQYF
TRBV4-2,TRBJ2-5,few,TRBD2,TGTGCCAGCAGCCAAGATCAGGGAGGGGCCTACGAGACCCAGTACTTC,CASSQDQGGAYETQYF
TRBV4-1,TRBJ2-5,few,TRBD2,TGCGCCAGCAGCCAAGATTACGGGAGGATGGGGGAGACCCAGTACTTC,CASSQDYGRMGETQYF
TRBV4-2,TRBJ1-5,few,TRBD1,TGTGCCAGCAGCCAACTCGGACAGGGTAATATAAAGCAGCCCCAGCATTTT,CASSQLGQGNIKQPQHF
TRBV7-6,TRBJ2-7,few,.,TGTGCCAGCAGCTCCCCTTGGGACGGAGTCCGGGAGCAGTACTTC,CASSSPWDGVREQYF
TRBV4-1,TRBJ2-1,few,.,TGCGCCAGCAGCCGTGTGGGGGTCTCCTACAATGAGCAGTTCTTC,CASSRVGVSYNEQFF
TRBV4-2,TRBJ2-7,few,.,TGTGCCAGCAGCCAAGATAGGGAGTACGAGCAGTACTTC,CASSQDREYEQYF
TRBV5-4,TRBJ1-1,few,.,TGTGCCAGCCACCGACGAGAGGGAGTCGCTGAAGCTTTCTTT,CASHRREGVAEAFF
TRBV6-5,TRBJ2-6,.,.,TGTGCCAGCAGTAAGCAGGGGCCTGGGGCCAACGTCCTGACTTTC,CASSKQGPGANVLTF
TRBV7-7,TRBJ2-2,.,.,TGTGCTAGCAGCTCCCGTCGTGGCACCGGGGAGCTGTTTTTT,CASSSRRGTGELFF
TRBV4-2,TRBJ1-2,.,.,TGTGCCAGCAGCCAGGGCGCAGGGGATTACTATGGCTACACCTTC,CASSQGAGDYYGYTF
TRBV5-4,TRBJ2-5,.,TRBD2,TGTGCCAGCAGCTTGGCGGGACTAGGGGAGACCCAGTACTTC,CASSLAGLGETQYF
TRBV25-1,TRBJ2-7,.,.,TGTGCCAGCGCTGACATCTACGAGCAGTACTTC,CASADIYEQYF
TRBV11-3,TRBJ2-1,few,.,TGTGCCAGCAGCTTAAGGGGATACAATGAGCAGTTCTTC,CASSLRGYNEQFF
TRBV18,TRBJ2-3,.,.,TGTGCCAGCTCACGAGACGCTCATAGCACAGATACGCAGTATTTT,CASSRDAHSTDTQYF
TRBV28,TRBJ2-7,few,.,TGTGCCAGCAAAGGGGGGGCTAGCGGAACCTACGAGCAGTACTTC,CASKGGASGTYEQYF
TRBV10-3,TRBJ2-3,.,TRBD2,TGTGCCATCAGGGGAGGGAGCACAGATACGCAGTATTTT,CAIRGGSTDTQYF
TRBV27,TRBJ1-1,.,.,TGTGCCAGCAGTTCCCGGTGGGCGGGGAACACTGAAGCTTTCTTT,CASSSRWAGNTEAFF
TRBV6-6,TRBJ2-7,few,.,TGTGCCAGCGGAAGACACCAAAGCTACGAGCAGTACTTC,CASGRHQSYEQYF
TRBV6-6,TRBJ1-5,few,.,TGTGCCAGCAGTTACGAGGGACAGCCCCAGCATTTT,CASSYEGQPQHF
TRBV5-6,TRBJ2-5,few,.,TGTGCCAGCAGCTTCTTCGGGAGTGAGGAGGAGACCCAGTACTTC,CASSFFGSEEETQYF
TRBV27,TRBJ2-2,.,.,TGTGCCAGCTCAATCCGGCGCTTCACCGGGGAGCTGTTTTTT,CASSIRRFTGELFF
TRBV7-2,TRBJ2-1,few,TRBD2,TGTGCCAGCAGCTTAGTAGGGACCGGGGTAGCGGGGTACAATGAGCAGTTCTTC,CASSLVGTGVAGYNEQFF
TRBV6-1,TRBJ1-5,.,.,TGTGCCAGCAGTGACCGGGGATGGGGTAGCAATCAGCCCCAGCATTTT,CASSDRGWGSNQPQHF
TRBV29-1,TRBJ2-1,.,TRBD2,TGCAGCGTTGTGGTCTTAGCGGGGTACAATGAGCAGTTCTTC,CSVVVLAGYNEQFF